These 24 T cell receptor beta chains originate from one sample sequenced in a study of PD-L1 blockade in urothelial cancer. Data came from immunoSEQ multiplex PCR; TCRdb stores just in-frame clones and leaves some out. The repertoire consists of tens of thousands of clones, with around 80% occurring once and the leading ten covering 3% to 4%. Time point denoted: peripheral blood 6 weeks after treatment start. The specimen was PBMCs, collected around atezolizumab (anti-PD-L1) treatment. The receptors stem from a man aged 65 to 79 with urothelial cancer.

The CDR3 sequence: CASAGTTNEKLFF. The CDR3 DNA sequence: TGTGCTAGTGCGGGGACAACTAATGAAAAACTGTTTTTT. V is TRBV12-5 and J is TRBJ1-4; no clear D. This CDR3 comprises 13 residues. From germline, CDR1 is LGHNT and CDR2 FRNRAP. V lost 7 bases and J lost 0, with 6 bases in between.

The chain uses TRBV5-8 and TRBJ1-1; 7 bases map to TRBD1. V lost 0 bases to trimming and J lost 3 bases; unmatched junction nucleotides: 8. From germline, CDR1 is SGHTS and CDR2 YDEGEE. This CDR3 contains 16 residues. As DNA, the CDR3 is TGTGCCAGCAGCTTGGGGATCGAGGGGGCCTACACTGAAGCTTTCTTT. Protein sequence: CASSLGIEGAYTEAFF.

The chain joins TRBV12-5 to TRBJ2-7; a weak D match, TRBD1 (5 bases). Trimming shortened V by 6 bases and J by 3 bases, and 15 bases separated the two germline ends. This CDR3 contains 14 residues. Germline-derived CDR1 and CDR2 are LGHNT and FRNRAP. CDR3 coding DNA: TGTGCTAGTGGCCACTCGACAGAAAGCTACGAGCAGTACTTC. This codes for CASGHSTESYEQYF.

The CDR3 region is CAWSKGLAALGEQFF. In DNA form, the CDR3 reads TGTGCCTGGAGTAAAGGACTAGCGGCCCTCGGGGAGCAGTTCTTC. The V gene is TRBV30, the J gene TRBJ2-1, with 10 bases that match TRBD2. Looked up from germline, CDR1 is GTSNPN and CDR2 is SVGIG (reference sequence). V dropped 2 bases and J dropped 10; count of bases not matched to a gene: 11. The CDR3 is made up of 15 amino acids.

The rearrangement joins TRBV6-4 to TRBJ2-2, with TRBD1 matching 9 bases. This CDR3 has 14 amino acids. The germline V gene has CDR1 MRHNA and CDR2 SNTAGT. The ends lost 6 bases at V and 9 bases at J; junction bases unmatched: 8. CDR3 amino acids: CASSGDRASRELFF. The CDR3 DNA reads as TGTGCCAGCAGCGGGGACAGGGCAAGTCGGGAGCTGTTTTTT.

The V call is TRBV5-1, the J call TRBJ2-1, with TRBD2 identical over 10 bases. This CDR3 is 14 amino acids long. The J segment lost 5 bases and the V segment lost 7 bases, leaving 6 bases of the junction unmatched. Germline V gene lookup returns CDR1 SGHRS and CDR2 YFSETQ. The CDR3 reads CASSPSGSDNEQFF. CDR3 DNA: TGCGCCAGCTCCCCTAGCGGGAGCGACAATGAGCAGTTCTTC.

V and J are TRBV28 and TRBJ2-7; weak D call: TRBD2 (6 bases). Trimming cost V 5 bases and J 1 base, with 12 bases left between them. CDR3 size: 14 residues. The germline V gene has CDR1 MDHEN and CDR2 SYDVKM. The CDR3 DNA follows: TGTGCCAGCAGTCCGCTAGCGACATCCTACGAGCAGTACTTC. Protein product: CASSPLATSYEQYF.

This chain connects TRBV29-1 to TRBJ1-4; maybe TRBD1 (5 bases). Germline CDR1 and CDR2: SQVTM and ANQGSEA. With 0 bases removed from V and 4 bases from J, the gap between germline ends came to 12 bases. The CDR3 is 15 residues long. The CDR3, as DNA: TGCAGCGTTGAAGAGGGGCCCCCCTTTAATGAAAAACTGTTTTTT. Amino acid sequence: CSVEEGPPFNEKLFF.

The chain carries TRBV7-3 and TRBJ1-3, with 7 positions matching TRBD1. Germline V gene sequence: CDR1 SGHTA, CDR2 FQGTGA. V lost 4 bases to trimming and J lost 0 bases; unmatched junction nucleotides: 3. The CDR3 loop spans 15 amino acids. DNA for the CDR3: TGTGCCAGCAGCTCGACAGGGAACTCTGGAAACACCATATATTTT. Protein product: CASSSTGNSGNTIYF. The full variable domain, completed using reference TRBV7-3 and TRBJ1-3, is GAGVSQTPSNKVTEKGKYVELRCDPISGHTALYWYRQSLGQGPEFLIYFQGTGAADDSGLPNDRFFAVRPEGSVSTLKIQRTERGDSAVYLCASSSTGNSGNTIYFGEGSWLTVV.

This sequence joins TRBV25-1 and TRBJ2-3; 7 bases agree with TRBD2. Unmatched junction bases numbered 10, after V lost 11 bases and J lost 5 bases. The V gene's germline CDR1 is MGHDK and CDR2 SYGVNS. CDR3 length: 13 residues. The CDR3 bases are TGTGCCGCGGGGTCAGCGGGGCGAGATACGCAGTATTTT. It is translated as CAAGSAGRDTQYF. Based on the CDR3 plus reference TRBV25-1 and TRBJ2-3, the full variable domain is EADIYQTPRYLVIGTGKKITLECSQTMGHDKMYWYQQDPGMELHLIHYSYGVNSTEKGDLSSESTVSRIRTEHFPLTLESARPSHTSQYLCAAGSAGRDTQYFGPGTRLTVL.

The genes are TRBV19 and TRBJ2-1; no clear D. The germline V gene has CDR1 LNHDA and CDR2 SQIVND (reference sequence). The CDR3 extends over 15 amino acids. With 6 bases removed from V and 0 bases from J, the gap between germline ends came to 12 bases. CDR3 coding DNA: TGTGCCAGTAGCCTAGTACCCAGCTCCTACAATGAGCAGTTCTTC. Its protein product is CASSLVPSSYNEQFF. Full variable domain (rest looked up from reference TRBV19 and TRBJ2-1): DGGITQSPKYLFRKEGQNVTLSCEQNLNHDAMYWYRQDPGQGLRLIYYSQIVNDFQKGDIAEGYSVSREKKESFPLTVTSAQKNPTAFYLCASSLVPSSYNEQFFGPGTRLTVL.

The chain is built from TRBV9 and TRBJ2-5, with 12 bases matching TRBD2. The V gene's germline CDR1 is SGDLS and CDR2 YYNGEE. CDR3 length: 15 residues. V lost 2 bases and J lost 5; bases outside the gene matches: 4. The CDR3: CASSVGLAGMETQYF. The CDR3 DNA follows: TGTGCCAGCAGCGTCGGACTAGCGGGGATGGAGACCCAGTACTTC.

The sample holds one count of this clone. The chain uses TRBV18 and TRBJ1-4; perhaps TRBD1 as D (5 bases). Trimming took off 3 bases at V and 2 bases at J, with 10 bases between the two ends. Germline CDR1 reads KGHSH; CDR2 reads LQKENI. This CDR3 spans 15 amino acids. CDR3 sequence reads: CASSPSRQTNEKLFF. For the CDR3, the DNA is TGTGCCAGCTCACCCTCGCGACAGACTAATGAAAAACTGTTTTTT.

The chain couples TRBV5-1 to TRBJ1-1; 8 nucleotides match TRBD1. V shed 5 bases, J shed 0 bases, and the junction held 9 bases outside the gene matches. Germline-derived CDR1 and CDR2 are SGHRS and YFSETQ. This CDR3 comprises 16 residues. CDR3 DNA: TGCGCCAGCAGTTTACAGGGGGGAGCTATGAACACTGAAGCTTTCTTT. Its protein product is CASSLQGGAMNTEAFF.

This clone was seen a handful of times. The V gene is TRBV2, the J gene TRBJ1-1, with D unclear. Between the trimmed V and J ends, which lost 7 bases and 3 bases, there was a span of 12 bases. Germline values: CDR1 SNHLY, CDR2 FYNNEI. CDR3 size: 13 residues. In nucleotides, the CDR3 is TGTGCCAGCAATGACCCCTACCACACTGAAGCTTTCTTT. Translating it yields CASNDPYHTEAFF.

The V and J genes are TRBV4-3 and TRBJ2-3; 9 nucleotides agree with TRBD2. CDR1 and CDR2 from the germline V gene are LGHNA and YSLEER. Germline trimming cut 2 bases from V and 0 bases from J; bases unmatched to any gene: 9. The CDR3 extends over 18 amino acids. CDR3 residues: CASSQSPDLAGSTDTQYF. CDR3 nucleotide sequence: TGCGCCAGCAGCCAATCCCCCGATCTAGCGGGGAGCACAGATACGCAGTATTTT.

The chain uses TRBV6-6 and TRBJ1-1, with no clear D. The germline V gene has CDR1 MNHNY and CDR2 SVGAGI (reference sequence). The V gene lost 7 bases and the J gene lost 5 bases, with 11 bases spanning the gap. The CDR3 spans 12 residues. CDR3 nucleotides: TGTGCCAGCACTTTCGCCGGGACTGAAGCTTTCTTT. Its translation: CASTFAGTEAFF.

This CDR3 is CASSLVRGWGYTF. The CDR3 region has the DNA TGTGCCAGCAGCTTAGTGCGGGGCTGGGGCTACACCTTC. V and J are TRBV7-2 and TRBJ1-2; D is possibly TRBD1 (5 bases). This CDR3 spans 13 amino acids. Trimming stripped 1 base from V and 8 bases from J, with 11 bases between. The germline V gene has CDR1 SGHTA and CDR2 FQGNSA.

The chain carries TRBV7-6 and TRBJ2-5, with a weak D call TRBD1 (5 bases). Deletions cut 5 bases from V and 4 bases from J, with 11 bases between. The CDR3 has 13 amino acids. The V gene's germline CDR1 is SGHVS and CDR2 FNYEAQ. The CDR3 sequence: CASSRQGIETQYF. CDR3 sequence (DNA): TGTGCCAGCAGCCGTCAGGGAATAGAGACCCAGTACTTC.

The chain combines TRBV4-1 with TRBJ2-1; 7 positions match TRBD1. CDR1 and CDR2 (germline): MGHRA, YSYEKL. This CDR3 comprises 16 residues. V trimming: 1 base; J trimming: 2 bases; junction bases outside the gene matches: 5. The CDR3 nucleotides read TGCGCCAGCAGCCAAGGACGACAGGGTGCCTACAATGAGCAGTTCTTC. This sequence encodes CASSQGRQGAYNEQFF.

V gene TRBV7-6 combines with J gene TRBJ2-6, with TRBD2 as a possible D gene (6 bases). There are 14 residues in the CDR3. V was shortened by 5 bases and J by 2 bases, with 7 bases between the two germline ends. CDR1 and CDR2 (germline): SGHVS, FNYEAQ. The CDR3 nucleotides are TGTGCCAGCAGCACGGGGGCTGGGGCCAACGTCCTGACTTTC. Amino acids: CASSTGAGANVLTF.

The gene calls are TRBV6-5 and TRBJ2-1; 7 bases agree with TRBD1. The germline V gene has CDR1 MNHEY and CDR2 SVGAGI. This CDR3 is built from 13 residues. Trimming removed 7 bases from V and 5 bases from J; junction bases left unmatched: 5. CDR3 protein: CASNKDRNNEQFF. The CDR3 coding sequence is TGTGCCAGCAACAAGGACAGGAACAATGAGCAGTTCTTC.

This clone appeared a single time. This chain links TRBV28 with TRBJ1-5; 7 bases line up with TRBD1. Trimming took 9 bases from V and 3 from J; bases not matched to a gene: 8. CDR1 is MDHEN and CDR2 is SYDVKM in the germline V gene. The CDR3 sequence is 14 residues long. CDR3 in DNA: TGTGCCAGTAAGTCGGGGACAGACAATCAGCCCCAGCATTTT. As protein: CASKSGTDNQPQHF.

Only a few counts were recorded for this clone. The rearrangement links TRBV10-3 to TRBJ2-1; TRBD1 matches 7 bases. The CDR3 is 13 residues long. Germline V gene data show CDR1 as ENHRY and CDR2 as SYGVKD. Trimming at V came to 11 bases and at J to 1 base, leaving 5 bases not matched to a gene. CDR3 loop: CASQGESYNEQFF. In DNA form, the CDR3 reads TGTGCCTCTCAGGGGGAATCCTACAATGAGCAGTTCTTC.